One and the same sample provided the 32 T cell receptor beta chains below, sequenced in a study of cytomegalovirus exposure and HLA in healthy donors. PCR was performed using 60 Vbeta and 13 Jbeta primers. The assay was immunoSEQ multiplex PCR, and TCRdb's table has in-frame clones only and misses some. The sample shows over 150,000 clones, about 81% of them seen only once. Material for sequencing was PBMCs. All receptors come from a woman between 50 and 59 years old in good health and CMV-seropositive.

The chain joins TRBV7-9 to TRBJ1-1, with D possibly matching TRBD1 (5 bases). The CDR3 is 13 residues long. V lost 5 bases and J 1 base, leaving 8 bases between the germline ends. The germline V gene encodes CDR1 SEHNR and CDR2 FQNEAQ (reference sequence). CDR3 loop: CASSLGQNTEAFF. The CDR3 bases are TGTGCCAGCAGCCTGGGGCAGAACACTGAAGCTTTCTTT. The full variable domain, in which reference TRBV7-9 and TRBJ1-1 provide the parts outside the CDR3, is DTGVSQNPRHKITKRGQNVTFRCDPISEHNRLYWYRQTLGQGPEFLTYFQNEAQLEKSRLLSDRFSAERPKGSFSTLEIQRTEQGDSAMYLCASSLGQNTEAFFGQGTRLTVV.

The chain employs TRBV19 and TRBJ1-2; 10 positions match TRBD1. Trimming cost V 5 bases and J 6 bases; bases outside gene matches: 3. This CDR3 is built from 13 residues. Germline values: CDR1 LNHDA, CDR2 SQIVND (reference sequence). CDR3 coding DNA: TGTGCCAGTAGTGCCGGGACAGGGGATGGCTACACCTTC. Translating gives CASSAGTGDGYTF.

Comment on this clone: One junction end does not reproduce the germline sequence, and a read error may be involved. V is TRBV7-9 and J is TRBJ1-2; a weak D match, TRBD1 (6 bases). CDR1 SEHNR and CDR2 FQNEAQ come from the germline V gene (reference sequence). There are 17 residues in the CDR3. DNA for the CDR3: TGTTCCAGCAGCTTAGGAGTAGGGGACAACTATGACTATGGCTACACCTTC. Translation gives CSSSLGVGDNYDYGYTF.

The chain carries TRBV6-5 and TRBJ1-6, with no clear D. V was clipped by 10 bases and J by 4 bases, with 17 bases between them. Germline CDR1 and CDR2: MNHEY and SVGAGI. The CDR3 sequence is 15 residues long. The CDR3 DNA reads TGTGCCATCTCATTGGGCCGCACATATAATTCACCCCTCCACTTT. Protein sequence: CAISLGRTYNSPLHF.

This rearrangement joins TRBV4-2 to TRBJ2-2; the D gene is possibly TRBD2 (5 bases). The V and J ends lost 4 bases and 2 bases respectively, with 5 bases between them. CDR3 length: 13 residues. The germline CDR1 and CDR2 sequences are LGHNA and YNFKEQ. CDR3 bases: TGTGCCAGCAGCCGGACTAACACCGGGGAGCTGTTTTTT. Residues: CASSRTNTGELFF.

CDR3: CASSLAGVAPLHF. The CDR3 DNA is TGTGCCAGCAGCTTGGCCGGGGTTGCACCCCTCCACTTT. The chain has TRBV5-4 and TRBJ1-6, with D hard to call. CDR1 SGHNT and CDR2 YYREEE come from the germline V gene (reference sequence). V lost 0 bases to trimming and J lost 11 bases, with 9 bases between them. The CDR3 has 13 residues.

The rearrangement links TRBV13 to TRBJ2-1; D perhaps matches TRBD2 (5 bases). Looked up from germline, CDR1 is PRHDT and CDR2 is FYEKMQ (reference sequence). The CDR3 totals 13 residues. Trimming took 10 bases from V and 2 from J, leaving 12 bases between them. CDR3 in DNA: TGTGCCACCAAACTAGGGACCTACAATGAGCAGTTCTTC. This encodes CATKLGTYNEQFF. Full variable domain (rest looked up from reference TRBV13 and TRBJ2-1): AAGVIQSPRHLIKEKRETATLKCYPIPRHDTVYWYQQGPGQDPQFLISFYEKMQSDKGSIPDRFSAQQFSDYHSELNMSSLELGDSALYFCATKLGTYNEQFFGPGTRLTVL.

The rearrangement uses TRBV10-2 and TRBJ2-7, with D possibly matching TRBD1 (5 bases). Germline CDR1 reads WSHSY; CDR2 reads SAAADI. Trimming left V 2 bases short and J 3 bases short, with 11 bases between. The CDR3 is made up of 14 amino acids. The CDR3 coding sequence is TGCGCCAGCAGTGAGGGGGCGCTTAACTACGAGCAGTACTTC. Its translation is CASSEGALNYEQYF.

J is TRBJ2-1 and V is TRBV7-8; TRBD1 agrees at 9 bases. The germline CDR1 and CDR2 sequences are SGHVS and FQNEAQ. CDR3 length: 15 residues. With 5 bases clipped from V and 6 bases from J, the junction kept 8 bases outside the gene matches. In DNA, the CDR3 is TGTGCCAGCAGCCCCAAGGACAGGGGTGGCAATGAGCAGTTCTTC. It is translated as CASSPKDRGGNEQFF.

This chain uses TRBV10-3 with TRBJ2-3, with D possibly being TRBD1 (6 bases). Germline CDR1 reads ENHRY; CDR2 reads SYGVKD. V was pared by 2 bases and J by 2 bases, with 8 bases between. The CDR3 extends over 14 amino acids. DNA for the CDR3: TGTGCCATCAGTGAGGGACAGAACACAGATACGCAGTATTTT. Translated: CAISEGQNTDTQYF.

The V gene is TRBV7-2, the J gene TRBJ2-7; D is possibly TRBD2 (5 bases). Germline V lookup: CDR1 SGHTA, CDR2 FQGNSA. V lost 1 base and J lost 4, with 14 bases in between. This CDR3 is built from 15 residues. CDR3 sequence reads: CASSLGHGGLYEQYF. The CDR3 region has the DNA TGTGCCAGCAGCTTAGGACACGGAGGACTGTACGAGCAGTACTTC.

A remark on this clone: This CDR3 is also generated by other DNA sequences in the sample. The rearrangement joins TRBV18 to TRBJ2-5; tentative D call: TRBD1 (5 bases). V was trimmed by 3 bases and J by 1 base, leaving 9 bases between them. The CDR3 loop spans 14 amino acids. Germline V CDR1 and CDR2: KGHSH, LQKENI. The CDR3 sequence is CASSPQGAQETQYF. The CDR3, as DNA: TGTGCCAGCTCACCCCAGGGTGCCCAAGAGACCCAGTACTTC.

The J gene is TRBJ2-7, the V gene TRBV7-3; 7 positions match TRBD1. The CDR3 has 15 residues. Trimming at V came to 4 bases and at J to 3 bases, leaving 9 bases not matched to a gene. Germline CDR1 is SGHTA and CDR2 is FQGTGA. CDR3 in DNA: TGTGCCAGCAGCTCGTCCGGGACAGAACTCTACGAGCAGTACTTC. Protein sequence: CASSSSGTELYEQYF.

The rearrangement joins TRBV7-8 to TRBJ2-7; 12 bases agree with TRBD2. The junction had 17 bases not matched to a gene; V was cut back by 1 base and J by 7 bases. Germline loops: CDR1 SGHVS, CDR2 FQNEAQ. The CDR3 extends over 19 amino acids. The CDR3 DNA reads TGTGCCAGCAGCTTAGTCGGAACAGGGGGCAGGGGGACTAGCGGGGAGCAGTACTTC. This codes for CASSLVGTGGRGTSGEQYF.

The chain couples TRBV29-1 to TRBJ2-1, with 8 bases matching TRBD2. The CDR3 has 14 residues. The V gene's germline CDR1 is SQVTM and CDR2 ANQGSEA. Losses at the gene ends were 3 bases for V and 6 bases for J; bases not matched to a gene: 7. The chain's CDR3 is CSVDSGVVVNEQFF. The CDR3 coding sequence is TGCAGCGTTGATAGCGGGGTAGTAGTCAATGAGCAGTTCTTC.

This chain uses TRBV7-9 with TRBJ2-7; perhaps TRBD2 as D (6 bases). The CDR3 is 15 residues long. Trimming removed 6 bases at V and 3 bases at J, with 18 bases between. Germline CDR1 is SEHNR and CDR2 is FQNEAQ (reference sequence). CDR3 bases: TGTGCCAGCAGGGGTATCCGGGACTTGAACTACGAGCAGTACTTC. Its translation: CASRGIRDLNYEQYF.

This chain joins TRBV29-1 and TRBJ2-2, with a weak D call TRBD2 (7 bases). There are 14 residues in the CDR3. Between the trimmed V and J ends, which lost 4 bases and 2 bases, there was a span of 11 bases. Germline CDR1 and CDR2: SQVTM and ANQGSEA. The CDR3 bases are TGCAGCGTTGTAGGGGGGGATAACACCGGGGAGCTGTTTTTT. It yields the protein CSVVGGDNTGELFF.

The chain is built from TRBV11-2 and TRBJ2-4, with TRBD2 matching over 8 bases. The V gene's germline CDR1 is SGHAT and CDR2 FQNNGV. J gave up 12 bases and V 5 bases, and 9 bases lay outside the gene matches. The CDR3 totals 13 residues. The CDR3 protein is CASSPGGAGSQYF. The CDR3 DNA reads TGTGCCAGCAGCCCCGGGGGGGCGGGCAGTCAGTACTTC.

The chain uses TRBV4-1 and TRBJ1-3, with D possibly matching TRBD2 (5 bases). The J call may be in error: the DNA end matches TRBJ2-2 better. The CDR3 is 16 amino acids. CDR1 and CDR2 from the germline V gene are MGHRA and YSYEKL. Here the CDR3 DNA reads TGCGCCAGCAGCCAAGGTTCAATCGGGAATGCCGGGGAGCTGTTTTTT. Its protein product is CASSQGSIGNAGELFF.

The gene calls are TRBV11-2 and TRBJ2-3; TRBD1 aligns across 7 bases. This CDR3 has 11 amino acids. Trimming removed 4 bases from V and 13 bases from J; junction bases left unmatched: 5. Germline lookup yields CDR1 SGHAT and CDR2 FQNNGV. CDR3 DNA: TGTGCCAGCAGCTCCTACAGGGGAGAGTATTTT. Translated, it gives CASSSYRGEYF. Filled out from reference TRBV11-2 and TRBJ2-3, the complete variable domain reads EAGVAQSPRYKIIEKRQSVAFWCNPISGHATLYWYQQILGQGPKLLIQFQNNGVVDDSQLPKDRFSAERLKGVDSTLKIQPAKLEDSAVYLCASSSYRGEYFGPGTRLTVL.

V gene TRBV29-1 combines with J gene TRBJ2-5; possible D gene TRBD2, 5 bases. Germline V gene data show CDR1 as SQVTM and CDR2 as ANQGSEA. The CDR3 spans 13 residues. The ends were cut back, 2 bases at V and 1 base at J, with 8 bases in the middle. For the CDR3, the DNA is TGCAGCGTTGAAAGAGGGATCCAAGAGACCCAGTACTTC. This sequence encodes CSVERGIQETQYF. Filled out from reference TRBV29-1 and TRBJ2-5, the complete variable domain reads SAVISQKPSRDICQRGTSLTIQCQVDSQVTMMFWYRQQPGQSLTLIATANQGSEATYESGFVIDKFPISRPNLTFSTLTVSNMSPEDSSIYLCSVERGIQETQYFGPGTRLLVL.

This chain joins TRBV18 and TRBJ2-1; D is perhaps TRBD1 (5 bases). CDR1 and CDR2 (germline): KGHSH, LQKENI. V was clipped by 1 base and J by 7 bases, with 11 bases between them. The CDR3 contains 14 residues. DNA of the CDR3: TGTGCCAGCTCACCACAGCCTCAGGGAAATGAGCAGTTCTTC. Translated: CASSPQPQGNEQFF.

The chain is built from TRBV2 and TRBJ1-2, with 7 nucleotides matching TRBD1. The junction had 3 bases not matched to a gene; V was cut back by 0 bases and J by 5 bases. CDR1 and CDR2 (germline): SNHLY, FYNNEI. The CDR3 runs 14 residues. CDR3 in amino acids: CASSEAGQAYGYTF. CDR3 coding DNA: TGTGCCAGCAGTGAAGCTGGACAGGCATATGGCTACACCTTC.

CDR3 DNA sequence: TGTGCCAGCAGCTCGACCAGGGGGAAGGAGACCCAGTACTTC. Amino acid sequence: CASSSTRGKETQYF. V gene TRBV7-2 combines with J gene TRBJ2-5, with 7 bases fitting TRBD1. Germline values: CDR1 SGHTA, CDR2 FQGNSA. J was trimmed by 5 bases and V by 4 bases; bases with no gene match: 7. CDR3 size: 14 residues.

This chain uses TRBV18 with TRBJ1-2; possible D gene TRBD1, 5 bases. V lost 3 bases and J 0 bases, leaving 11 bases between the germline ends. The germline CDR1 and CDR2 sequences are KGHSH and LQKENI. This CDR3 is built from 15 residues. The DNA for the CDR3 is TGTGCCAGCTCACCGACAGTCCTTACTAACTATGGCTACACCTTC. Amino acids: CASSPTVLTNYGYTF.

To note about this clone: One end of the junction fails to match germline, which may point to a read error. V gene TRBV27 combines with J gene TRBJ2-6, with 9 bases lining up with TRBD1. Germline V gene lookup returns CDR1 MNHEY and CDR2 SMNVEV (reference sequence). This CDR3 spans 17 amino acids. Here the CDR3 reads CASRRDREPSGANGLTF. The CDR3, as DNA: TGTGCCAGCAGAAGGGACAGGGAACCCTCTGGGGCCAACGGCCTGACTTTC.

V usage is TRBV4-1 and J usage is TRBJ2-7; D ambiguous. The CDR3 spans 14 residues. Trimming took off 0 bases at V and 7 bases at J, with 13 bases between the two ends. Germline V CDR1 and CDR2: MGHRA, YSYEKL. The CDR3 DNA reads as TGCGCCAGCAGCCAAGATTTCCCCCGGCGGGAGCAGTACTTC. Its translation is CASSQDFPRREQYF.

The chain links TRBV5-8 to TRBJ2-3; 10 bases are shared with TRBD2. The CDR3 has 16 residues. CDR1 and CDR2 from the germline V gene are SGHTS and YDEGEE. V was clipped by 0 bases and J by 3 bases; unmatched bases: 4. CDR3: CASSLATSGMTDTQYF. As DNA, the CDR3 is TGTGCCAGCAGCTTGGCCACTAGCGGGATGACAGATACGCAGTATTTT.

The V call is TRBV2, the J call TRBJ2-7, with D unclear. Germline loops: CDR1 SNHLY, CDR2 FYNNEI. The length of the CDR3 is 15 residues. Trimming left V 6 bases short and J 1 base short, with 16 bases between. The CDR3, as DNA: TGTGCCAGCAGCGACCGTCTGCCAGGTTCCTACGAGCAGTACTTC. Encoded protein: CASSDRLPGSYEQYF.

V is TRBV2 and J is TRBJ1-1, with a weak D call TRBD1 (5 bases). The CDR3 runs to 15 residues. V lost 0 bases and J lost 10, with 18 bases in between. Germline loops: CDR1 SNHLY, CDR2 FYNNEI. CDR3 nucleotides: TGTGCCAGCAGTGAAGCGGGGGGTAGAACAGTAAGAGCTTTCTTT. Its protein product is CASSEAGGRTVRAFF.

This chain joins TRBV7-6 and TRBJ1-3; D gene ambiguous. The CDR3 covers 17 residues. Looked up from germline, CDR1 is SGHVS and CDR2 is FNYEAQ. V was trimmed by 1 base and J by 0 bases, leaving 13 bases between them. The CDR3 region is CASSLVGSKNSGNTIYF. CDR3 bases: TGTGCCAGCAGCTTAGTGGGCAGTAAAAACTCTGGAAACACCATATATTTT.

V is TRBV7-8 and J is TRBJ2-5, with 7 bases fitting TRBD1. This CDR3 region has 15 residues. V lost 0 bases to trimming and J lost 5 bases; unmatched junction nucleotides: 6. The germline CDR1 and CDR2 sequences are SGHVS and FQNEAQ. CDR3 region: CASSLATGKLETQYF. DNA of the CDR3: TGTGCCAGCAGCTTAGCGACAGGGAAGTTGGAGACCCAGTACTTC.